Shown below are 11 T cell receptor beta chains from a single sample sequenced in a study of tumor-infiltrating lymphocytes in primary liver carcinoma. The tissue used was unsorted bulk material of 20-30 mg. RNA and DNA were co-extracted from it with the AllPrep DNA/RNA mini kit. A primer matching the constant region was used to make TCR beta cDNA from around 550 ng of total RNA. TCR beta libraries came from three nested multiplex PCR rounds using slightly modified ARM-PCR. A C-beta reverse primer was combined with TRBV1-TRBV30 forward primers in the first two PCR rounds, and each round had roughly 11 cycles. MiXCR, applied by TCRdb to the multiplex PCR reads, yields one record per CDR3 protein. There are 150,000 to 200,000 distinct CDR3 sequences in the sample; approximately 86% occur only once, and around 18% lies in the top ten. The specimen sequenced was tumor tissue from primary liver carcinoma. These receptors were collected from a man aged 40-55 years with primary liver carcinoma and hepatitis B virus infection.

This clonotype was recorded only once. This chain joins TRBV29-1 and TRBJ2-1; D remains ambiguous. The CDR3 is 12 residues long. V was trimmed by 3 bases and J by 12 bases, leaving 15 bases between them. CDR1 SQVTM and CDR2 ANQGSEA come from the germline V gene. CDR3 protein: CSVDLVVDAQFF. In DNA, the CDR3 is TGCAGCGTTGATCTGGTGGTGGATGCGCAGTTCTTC.

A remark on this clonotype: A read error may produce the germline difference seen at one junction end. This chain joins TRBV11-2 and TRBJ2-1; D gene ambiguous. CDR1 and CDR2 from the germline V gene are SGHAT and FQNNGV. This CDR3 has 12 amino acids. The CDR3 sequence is CASSLTGLEHFF. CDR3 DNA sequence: TGTGCCAGCAGCTTAACTGGTCTTGAGCACTTCTTC.

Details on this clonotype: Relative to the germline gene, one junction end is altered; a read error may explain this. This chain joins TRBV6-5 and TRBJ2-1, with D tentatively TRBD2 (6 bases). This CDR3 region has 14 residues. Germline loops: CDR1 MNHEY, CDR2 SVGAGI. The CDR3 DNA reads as TGTGCCAGCAGAGAGGCGGGACTCTACAATGAACAGTTCTTC. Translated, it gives CASREAGLYNEQFF.

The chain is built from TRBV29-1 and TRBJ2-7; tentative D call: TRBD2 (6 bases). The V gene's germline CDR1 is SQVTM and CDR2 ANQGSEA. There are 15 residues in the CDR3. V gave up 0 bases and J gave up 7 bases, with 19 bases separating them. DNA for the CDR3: TGCAGCGTTGAAGATCCGCGGGGCTCATGGAGGGAGCAGTACTTC. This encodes CSVEDPRGSWREQYF.

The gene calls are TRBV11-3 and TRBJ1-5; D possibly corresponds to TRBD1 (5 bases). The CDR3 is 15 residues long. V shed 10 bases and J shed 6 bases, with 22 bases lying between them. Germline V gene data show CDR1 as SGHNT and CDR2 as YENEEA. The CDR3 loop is CAKSLVLGVAQPQHF. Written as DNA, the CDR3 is TGTGCCAAAAGCTTAGTTCTGGGGGTGGCTCAGCCCCAGCATTTT.

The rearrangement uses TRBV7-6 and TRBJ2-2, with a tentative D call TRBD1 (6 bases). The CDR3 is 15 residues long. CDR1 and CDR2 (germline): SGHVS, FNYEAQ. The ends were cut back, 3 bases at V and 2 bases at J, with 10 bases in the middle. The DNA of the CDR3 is TGTGCCAGCAGCTTCCGGGACACCAACACCGGGGAGCTGTTTTTT. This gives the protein CASSFRDTNTGELFF.

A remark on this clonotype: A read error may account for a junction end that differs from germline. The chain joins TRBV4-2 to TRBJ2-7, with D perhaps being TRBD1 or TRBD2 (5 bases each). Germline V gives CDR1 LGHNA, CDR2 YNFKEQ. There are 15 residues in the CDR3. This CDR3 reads CASCQAPGPNYEQNF. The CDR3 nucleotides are TGTGCCAGCTGCCAAGCCCCGGGACCAAACTACGAGCAGAACTTC.

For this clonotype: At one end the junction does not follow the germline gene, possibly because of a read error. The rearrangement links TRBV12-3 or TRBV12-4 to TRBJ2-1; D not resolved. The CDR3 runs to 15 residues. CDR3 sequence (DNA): TGTGCCAGCAATAAGGGTACTTTACTTTGGGAAGAGCAGTCCTTC. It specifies CASNKGTLLWEEQSF.

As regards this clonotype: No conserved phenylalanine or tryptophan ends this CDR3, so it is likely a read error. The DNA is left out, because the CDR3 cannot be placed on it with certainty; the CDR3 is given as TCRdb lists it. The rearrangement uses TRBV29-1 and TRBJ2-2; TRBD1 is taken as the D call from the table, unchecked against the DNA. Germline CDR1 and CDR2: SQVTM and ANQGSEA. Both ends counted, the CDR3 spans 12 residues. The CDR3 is CSVGRGTGELFI.

DNA for the CDR3: TGTGCCAGCAGTTTAGGGAAAGGGCCCCGGACTTCTGGAAACACCATATATTTT. Translated: CASSLGKGPRTSGNTIYF. The rearrangement joins TRBV28 to TRBJ1-3, with D unclear. Between the trimmed V and J ends, which lost 2 bases and 1 base, there was a span of 18 bases. This CDR3 region has 18 residues. CDR1 MDHEN and CDR2 SYDVKM come from the germline V gene.

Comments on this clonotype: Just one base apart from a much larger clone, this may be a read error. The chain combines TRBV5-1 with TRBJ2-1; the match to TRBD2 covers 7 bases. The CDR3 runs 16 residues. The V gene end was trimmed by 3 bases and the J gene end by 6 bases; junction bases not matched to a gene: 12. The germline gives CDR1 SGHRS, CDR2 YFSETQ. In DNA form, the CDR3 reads TGCGCCAGCAGCTCCTCGCTAGCGGAAGGAGGCAATGAGCAGTTCTTC. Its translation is CASSSSLAEGGNEQFF.